These 27 T cell receptor beta chains came from one sample sequenced in a study of T cells expressing NK-cell markers. No DNA is given; TCRdb re-called the 5' RACE reads and lists each CDR3 protein once. The sample shows about 380,000 distinct CDR3 sequences, and 5.2% sits with its ten largest clones. Material: blood T cells: a sorted CD56 or NKG2C T cell subset, CD4+ or CD8+ T cells, or bulk PBMC T cells (not recorded which). Receptors were obtained from a man between 18 and 69 years old in good health.

This CDR3 reads CASSLQGRADEQFF. This chain links TRBV5-1 with TRBJ2-1; TCRdb's assignment of TRBD1 cannot be checked, as there is no DNA. CDR3 length: 14 residues. Germline-derived CDR1 and CDR2 are SGHRS and YFSETQ.

CDR3 sequence reads: CASRRTSGESEQFF. The V call is TRBV4-1, the J call TRBJ2-1; TCRdb names TRBD2, which stays unverified in the absence of DNA. This CDR3 has 14 residues. Germline CDR1 MGHRA, CDR2 YSYEKL.

The chain uses TRBV20-1 and TRBJ2-1; TCRdb gives TRBD1 as the D gene, but with no DNA this cannot be confirmed. The CDR3 is 15 residues long. Germline V CDR1 and CDR2: DFQATT, SNEGSKA (reference sequence). CDR3 residues: CSAKRPGRRDNEQFF.

This chain connects TRBV5-1 to TRBJ2-1; TCRdb's D call of TRBD1 is untestable without DNA. The germline V gene encodes CDR1 SGHRS and CDR2 YFSETQ. CDR3 length equals 17 residues. CDR3 sequence: CASSPGTRDGRSVLQFF. Variable domain in full (rest from reference TRBV5-1 and TRBJ2-1): KAGVTQTPRYLIKTRGQQVTLSCSPISGHRSVSWYQQTPGQGLQFLFEYFSETQRNKGNFPGRFSGRQFSNSRSEMNVSTLELGDSALYLCASSPGTRDGRSVLQFFGPGTRLTVL.

The rearrangement uses TRBV12-3 or TRBV12-4 and TRBJ1-2; TCRdb reports TRBD1, a call that lacks DNA to check it against. CDR3 size: 16 residues. The CDR3 here is CASSRTGGILHYGYTF.

The chain employs TRBV18 and TRBJ2-3. CDR3 size: 15 residues. The germline gives CDR1 KGHSH, CDR2 LQKENI. CDR3 sequence reads: CASSPFQSSTDTQYF.

CDR3: CSRTLRSGELFF. The J gene is TRBJ2-2, the V gene TRBV20-1; checking the TCRdb D call of TRBD2 is not possible without DNA. This CDR3 is 12 amino acids long. Germline assignment: CDR1 DFQATT and CDR2 SNEGSKA (reference sequence).

The chain carries TRBV24-1 and TRBJ2-3. Germline V CDR1 and CDR2: KGHDR, SFDVKD. The CDR3 length is 14 residues. Here the CDR3 reads CATSRGGNTDTQYF.

The chain carries TRBV12-3 or TRBV12-4 and TRBJ2-7; the TCRdb D gene call, TRBD1, has no DNA to confirm it. The CDR3 has 19 residues. The CDR3 loop reads CASSRGGQTTDRKTYEQYF.

The chain employs TRBV9 and TRBJ2-3; lacking DNA, the TRBD1 call made by TCRdb goes unchecked. This CDR3 has 16 amino acids. From germline, CDR1 is SGDLS and CDR2 YYNGEE. The CDR3 spells CASSVAWTGFTDTQYF.

The chain is built from TRBV12-3 or TRBV12-4 and TRBJ2-7; TCRdb returns TRBD1, unconfirmable since there is no DNA. The CDR3 has 13 amino acids. CDR3 in amino acids: CASRRDRGGEQYF.

The genes are TRBV5-1 and TRBJ2-3; the D call from TCRdb, TRBD1, cannot be confirmed without DNA. Germline values: CDR1 SGHRS, CDR2 YFSETQ. The CDR3 loop spans 16 amino acids. The CDR3 here is CASSLAGTGRTDTQYF.

V gene TRBV5-1 combines with J gene TRBJ1-1. CDR1 is SGHRS, CDR2 YFSETQ, per germline. The CDR3 loop spans 13 amino acids. The CDR3 region is CASRVFGSTEAFF.

The chain couples TRBV7-6 to TRBJ2-1; the TCRdb call, TRBD2, lacks DNA for checking. Germline lookup yields CDR1 SGHVS and CDR2 FNYEAQ. The CDR3 totals 18 residues. The CDR3 here is CASSLGAPVKERVNEQFF.

The V gene is TRBV6-5, the J gene TRBJ1-1; the D call from TCRdb, TRBD1, cannot be confirmed without DNA. CDR3 length: 12 residues. Germline V gives CDR1 MNHEY, CDR2 SVGAGI. CDR3 amino acids: CASKGTYTEAFF.

V usage is TRBV5-8 and J usage is TRBJ2-1; TCRdb names TRBD2, which stays unverified in the absence of DNA. The CDR3 is 14 residues long. Germline CDR1 and CDR2: SGHTS and YDEGEE. CDR3 amino acids: CASSRDYPLNEQFF.

The genes are TRBV3-1 and TRBJ1-1. The CDR3 runs to 14 residues. Germline V gene sequence: CDR1 LGHDT, CDR2 YNNKEL (reference sequence). CDR3 in amino acids: CASSQTQTNTEAFF. Together with reference TRBV3-1 and TRBJ1-1, the CDR3 gives the full variable domain: DTAVSQTPKYLVTQMGNDKSIKCEQNLGHDTMYWYKQDSKKFLKIMFSYNNKELIINETVPNRFSPKSPDKAHLNLHINSLELGDSAVYFCASSQTQTNTEAFFGQGTRLTVV.

V and J are TRBV12-3 or TRBV12-4 and TRBJ2-3; the TCRdb D gene call, TRBD2, has no DNA to confirm it. This CDR3 region has 15 residues. CDR3 in amino acids: CASYRASSGTDTQYF.

The chain uses TRBV5-8 and TRBJ2-1; the TCRdb D gene call, TRBD1, has no DNA to confirm it. Germline lookup yields CDR1 SGHTS and CDR2 YDEGEE. The CDR3 covers 12 residues. The CDR3 loop reads CASSLTGFEQFF.

This rearrangement joins TRBV18 to TRBJ2-3; the D call of TRBD2 rests on TCRdb alone, since no DNA is present to check it. The CDR3 extends over 15 amino acids. Germline CDR1 and CDR2: KGHSH and LQKENI. CDR3 protein: CASSPNSHGTDTQYF.

The chain recombines TRBV5-1 with TRBJ2-7; the D call from TCRdb, TRBD1, cannot be confirmed without DNA. The CDR3 spans 14 residues. The germline gives CDR1 SGHRS, CDR2 YFSETQ. The CDR3 protein is CASSRGTEAYEQYF.

V gene TRBV28 combines with J gene TRBJ2-3; TCRdb's D call, TRBD1, is unchecked because there is no DNA. CDR3 length: 17 amino acids. Germline lookup yields CDR1 MDHEN and CDR2 SYDVKM. The CDR3 sequence is CASSLRLRGRFSDTQYF.

The CDR3 sequence is CASSLEARSTGELFF. The chain joins TRBV5-1 to TRBJ2-2; the D gene TCRdb calls, TRBD2, cannot be checked with no DNA. There are 15 residues in the CDR3. CDR1 and CDR2 (germline): SGHRS, YFSETQ.

The gene calls are TRBV18 and TRBJ2-5. Germline CDR1 reads KGHSH; CDR2 reads LQKENI. The CDR3 totals 14 residues. This CDR3 reads CASSPLLSQETQYF.

The V call is TRBV11-2, the J call TRBJ2-1. Germline CDR1 reads SGHAT; CDR2 reads FQNNGV. The CDR3 contains 14 residues. CDR3 sequence: CASSLGTNYNEQFF.

The chain joins TRBV11-2 to TRBJ2-6; TCRdb lists TRBD1, though no DNA is available to test this call. CDR1 is SGHAT, CDR2 FQNNGV, per germline. CDR3 size: 14 residues. The CDR3 sequence: CASRQTGQGYVLTF.

V and J are TRBV2 and TRBJ1-6. The CDR3 loop spans 15 amino acids. Germline CDR1 and CDR2: SNHLY and FYNNEI. CDR3: CASRSQLIGYSPLHF. Full variable domain (outside the CDR3, taken from reference TRBV2 and TRBJ1-6): EPEVTQTPSHQVTQMGQEVILRCVPISNHLYFYWYRQILGQKVEFLVSFYNNEISEKSEIFDDQFSVERPDGSNFTLKIRSTKLEDSAMYFCASRSQLIGYSPLHFGNGTRLTVT.